Listed below are T cell receptor beta chains from one sample, sequenced in a study of blood T cell repertoires in COVID-19. The data were produced by immunoSEQ multiplex PCR, yet TCRdb's version contains in-frame clones alone and is incomplete. Of about 310,000 clones listed, 87% are singletons. The sequenced sample consisted of peripheral blood. The origin of the receptors is a middle-aged man with active or convalescent COVID-19. Each CDR3 is given with its conserved first and last residue. The D gene is left open where the match is weak. Clone size is given for some rows only: seen once, a few or many times, or a class if the clone is expanded.

CDR3 | DNA | J | size | V | D
CASSFSRASYEQYF | TGTGCCAGCAGCTTTTCGCGGGCCTCCTACGAGCAGTACTTC | TRBJ2-7 | . | TRBV7-2 | .
CASSLSGMNTEAFF | TGTGCCAGCAGTTTGTCAGGGATGAACACTGAAGCTTTCTTT | TRBJ1-1 | once | TRBV28 | .
CASSLAPGRQETQYF | TGTGCTAGCAGCTTAGCCCCTGGGAGACAAGAGACCCAGTACTTC | TRBJ2-5 | . | TRBV7-7 | .
CASSEGAGTDTQYF | TGTGCCAGCAGTGAAGGAGCGGGCACAGATACGCAGTATTTT | TRBJ2-3 | . | TRBV6-4 | .
CASGSRGYEQYF | TGTGCCAGCGGATCGAGAGGATACGAGCAGTACTTC | TRBJ2-7 | . | TRBV6-5 | .
CATSDSRGKENEKLFF | TGTGCCACCAGTGATTCGCGCGGGAAAGAGAATGAAAAACTGTTTTTT | TRBJ1-4 | . | TRBV24-1 | .
CASSLAGGLTEAFF | TGTGCCAGCAGCTTAGCCGGGGGGCTAACTGAAGCTTTCTTT | TRBJ1-1 | once | TRBV11-1 | .
CSVDRDRGINGGGYTF | TGCAGCGTTGATCGTGACAGGGGGATCAATGGTGGTGGCTACACCTTC | TRBJ1-2 | . | TRBV29-1 | TRBD1
CASSQALADRAFF | TGCGCCAGCAGCCAAGCCTTGGCGGACAGAGCTTTCTTT | TRBJ1-1 | . | TRBV4-1 | .
CASSLGGGATEAFF | TGTGCCAGCAGTTTAGGGGGAGGGGCCACTGAAGCTTTCTTT | TRBJ1-1 | . | TRBV27 | .
CASRRTLSTDTQYF | TGTGCCAGCAGAAGGACTTTAAGCACAGATACGCAGTATTTT | TRBJ2-3 | . | TRBV6-5 | .
CASSTGTGELFF | TGTGCCAGTAGTACGGGCACCGGGGAGCTGTTTTTT | TRBJ2-2 | few | TRBV19 | .
CASSQVRGSLSGANVLTF | TGTGCCAGCAGCCAAGTTAGGGGCAGCCTCTCTGGGGCCAACGTCCTGACTTTC | TRBJ2-6 | . | TRBV14 | .
CASSLGTGGGETQYF | TGTGCCAGCAGCTTGGGGACAGGGGGCGGTGAGACCCAGTACTTC | TRBJ2-5 | . | TRBV11-2 | TRBD1
CASSSVPSGLRNSPLHF | TGTGCCAGCAGTTCCGTACCATCGGGACTGAGGAATTCACCCCTCCACTTT | TRBJ1-6 | . | TRBV28 | .